This T cell receptor (beta chain) comes out of a study of T cell repertoires in cytomegalovirus infection. Regarding the study as a whole: HLA-C-restricted CMV clonotypes gave the most frequent clonotype in two of eight donors.

This CDR3 has 13 residues. Germline CDR1 and CDR2: DFQATT and SNEGSKA (reference sequence). V was trimmed by 4 bases and J by 2 bases, leaving 9 bases between them. MiXCR, run by TCRdb on the reads, gives a single entry per CDR3 protein. Of 750,000 to 900,000 distinct CDR3 sequences in the sample, 25% to 35% were seen once. As to this clonotype: The antigen remains undetermined.

This chain links TRBV20-1 with TRBJ1-5; D call uncertain. This material consisted of cultured CD8+ T cells from PBMCs, taken from culture after CMV antigen stimulation. The origin of this receptor is a human donor in good health (CMV status not recorded). Some clones in this sample may be carry-over from other donors' samples. CDR3 residues: CSATGVRNQPQHF. CDR3 DNA sequence: TGCAGTGCTACCGGGGTTCGCAATCAGCCCCAGCATTTT.